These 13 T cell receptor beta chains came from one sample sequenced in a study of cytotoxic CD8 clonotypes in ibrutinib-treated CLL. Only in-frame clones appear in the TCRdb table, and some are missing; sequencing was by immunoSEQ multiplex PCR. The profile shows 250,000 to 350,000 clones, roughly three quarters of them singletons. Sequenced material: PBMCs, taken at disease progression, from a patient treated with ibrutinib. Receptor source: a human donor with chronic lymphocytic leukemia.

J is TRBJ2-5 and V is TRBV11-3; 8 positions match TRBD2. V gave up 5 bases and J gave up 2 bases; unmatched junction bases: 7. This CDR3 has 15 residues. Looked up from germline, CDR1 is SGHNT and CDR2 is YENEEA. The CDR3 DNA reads TGTGCCAGCAGCCGTTCACTAGCGGAACAAGAGACCCAGTACTTC. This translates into CASSRSLAEQETQYF.

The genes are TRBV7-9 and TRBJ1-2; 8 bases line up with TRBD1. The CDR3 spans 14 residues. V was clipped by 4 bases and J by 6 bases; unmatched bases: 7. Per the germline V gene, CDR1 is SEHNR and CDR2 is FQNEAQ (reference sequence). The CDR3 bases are TGTGCCAGCAGCTCCTACAGGGGGTTAAATGGCTACACCTTC. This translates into CASSSYRGLNGYTF.

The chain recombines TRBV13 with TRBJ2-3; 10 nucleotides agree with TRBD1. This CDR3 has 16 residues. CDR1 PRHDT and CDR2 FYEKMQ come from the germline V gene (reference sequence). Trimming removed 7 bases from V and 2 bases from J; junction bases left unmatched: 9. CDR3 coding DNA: TGTGCCAGCACGACCGGGACAGGGGTCTTCACAGATACGCAGTATTTT. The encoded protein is CASTTGTGVFTDTQYF.

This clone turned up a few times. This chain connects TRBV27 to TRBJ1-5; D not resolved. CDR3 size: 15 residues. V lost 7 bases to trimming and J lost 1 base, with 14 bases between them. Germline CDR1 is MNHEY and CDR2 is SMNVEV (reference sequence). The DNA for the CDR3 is TGTGCCAGCAAATCCAGGCGTGGGAGCAATCAGCCCCAGCATTTT. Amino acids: CASKSRRGSNQPQHF.

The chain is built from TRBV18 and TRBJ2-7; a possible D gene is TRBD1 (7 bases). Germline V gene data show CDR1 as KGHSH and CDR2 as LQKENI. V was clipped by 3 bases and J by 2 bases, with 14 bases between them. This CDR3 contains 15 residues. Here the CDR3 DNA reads TGTGCCAGCTCACCTCCGGGCAGGGGGGCCTACGAGCAGTACTTC. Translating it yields CASSPPGRGAYEQYF.

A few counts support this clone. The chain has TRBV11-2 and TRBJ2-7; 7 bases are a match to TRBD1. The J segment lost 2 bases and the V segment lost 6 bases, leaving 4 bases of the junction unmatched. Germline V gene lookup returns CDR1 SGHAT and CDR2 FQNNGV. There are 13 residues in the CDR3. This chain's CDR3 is CASRRTGAYEQYF. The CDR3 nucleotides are TGTGCCAGCAGGCGGACAGGTGCCTACGAGCAGTACTTC.

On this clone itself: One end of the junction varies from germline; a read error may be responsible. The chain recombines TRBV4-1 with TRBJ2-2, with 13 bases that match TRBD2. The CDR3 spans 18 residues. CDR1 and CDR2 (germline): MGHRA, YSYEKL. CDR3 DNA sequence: TGCGCCAGCACCCAAGGGGGACTAGCGGGGTGGAACACCGGGGAGCTGTTTTTT. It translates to CASTQGGLAGWNTGELFF.

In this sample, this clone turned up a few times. The CDR3 protein is CASSRDRGYGYTF. Here the CDR3 DNA reads TGTGCCAGCAGCCGGGACAGGGGCTATGGCTACACCTTC. The rearrangement uses TRBV6-5 and TRBJ1-2; the match to TRBD1 covers 10 bases. Germline trimming cut 6 bases from V and 4 bases from J; bases unmatched to any gene: 2. This CDR3 has 13 residues. Germline V CDR1 and CDR2: MNHEY, SVGAGI.

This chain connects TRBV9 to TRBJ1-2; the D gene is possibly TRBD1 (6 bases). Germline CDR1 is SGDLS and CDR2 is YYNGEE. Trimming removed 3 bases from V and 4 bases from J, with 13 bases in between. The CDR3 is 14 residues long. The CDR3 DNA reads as TGTGCCAGCAGCGAGGGGGACGGTGTCTATGGCTACACCTTC. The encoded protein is CASSEGDGVYGYTF.

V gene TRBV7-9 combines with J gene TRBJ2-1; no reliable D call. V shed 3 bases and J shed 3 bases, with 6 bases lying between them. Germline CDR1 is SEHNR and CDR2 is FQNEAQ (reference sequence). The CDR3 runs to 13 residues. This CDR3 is CASSFDIYNEQFF. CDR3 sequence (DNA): TGTGCCAGCAGCTTTGACATCTACAATGAGCAGTTCTTC.

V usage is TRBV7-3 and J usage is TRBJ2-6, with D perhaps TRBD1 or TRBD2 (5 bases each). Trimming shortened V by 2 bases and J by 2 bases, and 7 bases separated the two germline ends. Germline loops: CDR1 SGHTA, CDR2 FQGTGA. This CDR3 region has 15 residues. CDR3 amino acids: CASSLGGTGANVLTF. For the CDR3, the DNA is TGTGCCAGCAGCTTAGGGGGAACTGGGGCCAACGTCCTGACTTTC.

CDR3: CASSEPQWGDTGELFF. The CDR3 bases are TGTGCCAGCAGTGAACCCCAATGGGGAGACACCGGGGAGCTGTTTTTT. The V and J genes are TRBV2 and TRBJ2-2, with a tentative D call TRBD2 (5 bases). V was clipped by 2 bases and J by 3 bases, with 13 bases between them. CDR1 and CDR2 (germline): SNHLY, FYNNEI. The CDR3 is 16 residues long.

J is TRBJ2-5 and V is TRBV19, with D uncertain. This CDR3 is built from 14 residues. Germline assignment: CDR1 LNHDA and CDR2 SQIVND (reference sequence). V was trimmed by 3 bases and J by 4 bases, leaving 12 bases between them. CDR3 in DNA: TGTGCCAGTAGTATGGTCTCCAAAATAGAGACCCAGTACTTC. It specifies CASSMVSKIETQYF.